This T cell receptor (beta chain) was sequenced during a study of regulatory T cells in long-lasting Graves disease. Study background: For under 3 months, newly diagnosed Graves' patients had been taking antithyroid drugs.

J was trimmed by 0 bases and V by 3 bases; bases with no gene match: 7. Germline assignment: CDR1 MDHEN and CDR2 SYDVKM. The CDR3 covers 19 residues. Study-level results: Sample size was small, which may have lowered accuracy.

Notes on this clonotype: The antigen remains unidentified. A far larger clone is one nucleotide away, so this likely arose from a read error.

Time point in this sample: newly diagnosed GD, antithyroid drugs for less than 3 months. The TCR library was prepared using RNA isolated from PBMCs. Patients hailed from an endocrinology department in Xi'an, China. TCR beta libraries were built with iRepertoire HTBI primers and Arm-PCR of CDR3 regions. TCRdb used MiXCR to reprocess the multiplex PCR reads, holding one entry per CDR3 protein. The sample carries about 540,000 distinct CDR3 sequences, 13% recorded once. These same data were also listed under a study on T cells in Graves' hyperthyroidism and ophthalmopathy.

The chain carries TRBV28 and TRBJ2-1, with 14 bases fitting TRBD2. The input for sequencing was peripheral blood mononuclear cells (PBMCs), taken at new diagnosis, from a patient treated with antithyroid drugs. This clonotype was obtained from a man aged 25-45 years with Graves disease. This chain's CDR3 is CASSLGLAGAASSYNEQFF. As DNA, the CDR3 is TGTGCCAGCAGTTTGGGACTAGCGGGAGCCGCGAGCTCCTACAATGAGCAGTTCTTC.